This T cell receptor (beta chain) was recovered during a study of cytotoxic CD8 clonotypes in ibrutinib-treated CLL. At the level of the study: Outcomes included 24 partial and 2 complete responses; after median roughly six years, roughly 15 stayed remitted and roughly 12 progressed. Response sampling came at median roughly a year of treatment, ranging about 6 to 36 months.

Notes on this clone: Its antigen remains unknown.

The germline V and J ends were trimmed by 6 bases and 0 bases, with 15 bases remaining between them. Germline assignment: CDR1 MDHEN and CDR2 SYDVKM. The CDR3 contains 16 residues. Whole-study results and caveats: Public clonotypes, an uncommon group, contracted or remained stable on treatment.

PBMCs were cryopreserved, and 1.5 to 2.5 micrograms of genomic DNA from them went into TCR beta libraries. Profiled with immunoSEQ multiplex PCR; TCRdb holds only in-frame clones, not every one. In the table there are under 35,000 clones, approximately 71% of which are singletons. The clonotype was recovered from a human donor with chronic lymphocytic leukemia. The specimen was PBMCs, collected after 24 months of ibrutinib treatment. The gene calls are TRBV28 and TRBJ1-3; possible D gene TRBD1, 5 bases. CDR3 loop: CASRAPGRGSGNTIYF. CDR3 coding DNA: TGTGCCAGCAGGGCGCCGGGGAGGGGCTCTGGAAACACCATATATTTT. Filled out from reference TRBV28 and TRBJ1-3, the complete variable domain reads DVKVTQSSRYLVKRTGEKVFLECVQDMDHENMFWYRQDPGLGLRLIYFSYDVKMKEKGDIPEGYSVSREKKERFSLILESASTNQTSMYLCASRAPGRGSGNTIYFGEGSWLTVV.